What follows are 2 T cell receptor beta chains derived from one specimen sequenced in a study of cytomegalovirus exposure and HLA in healthy donors. Researchers ran the PCR with 60 Vbeta and 13 Jbeta primers. The assay was immunoSEQ multiplex PCR, and TCRdb's table has in-frame clones only and misses some. The sample contains around 190,000 clones, roughly 80% of which appear only once. Sequencing was done on a sample of PBMCs. The receptors stem from a woman in her twenties or thirties in good health and CMV-seronegative.

This clone was counted between two and nine times. The chain is built from TRBV5-6 and TRBJ2-7; D uncertain. CDR3 length: 14 residues. V lost 0 bases and J lost 3, with 10 bases in between. Per germline, CDR1 SGHDT and CDR2 YYEEEE. The CDR3 DNA is TGTGCCAGCAGCTTGGGACAAATCGGCTACGAGCAGTACTTC. Encoded protein: CASSLGQIGYEQYF.

The genes are TRBV5-1 and TRBJ1-2; weak D call: TRBD1 (5 bases). The CDR3 totals 16 residues. V was cut by 0 bases and J by 4 bases, with 16 bases left in between. Germline V CDR1 and CDR2: SGHRS, YFSETQ. The CDR3 loop reads CASSLATAYSPYGYTF. CDR3 sequence (DNA): TGCGCCAGCAGCTTGGCGACAGCCTATTCCCCCTATGGCTACACCTTC.